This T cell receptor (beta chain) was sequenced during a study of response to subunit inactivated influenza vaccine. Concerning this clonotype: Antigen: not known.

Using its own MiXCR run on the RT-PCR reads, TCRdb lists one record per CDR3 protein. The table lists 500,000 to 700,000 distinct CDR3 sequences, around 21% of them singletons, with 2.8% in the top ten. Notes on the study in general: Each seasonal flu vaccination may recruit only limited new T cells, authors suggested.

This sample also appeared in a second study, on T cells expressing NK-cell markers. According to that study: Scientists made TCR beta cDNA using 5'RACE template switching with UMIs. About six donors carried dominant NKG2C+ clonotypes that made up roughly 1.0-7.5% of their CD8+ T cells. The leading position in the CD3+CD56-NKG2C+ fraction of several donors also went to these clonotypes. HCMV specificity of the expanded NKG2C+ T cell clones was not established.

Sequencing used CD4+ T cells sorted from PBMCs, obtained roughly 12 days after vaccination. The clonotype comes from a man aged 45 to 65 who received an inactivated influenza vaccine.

DNA of the CDR3: TGTGCCACCAGCAGAGATCCAGGGGCGGGCACTGAAGCTTTCTTT. Protein product: CATSRDPGAGTEAFF. The rearrangement links TRBV15 to TRBJ1-1; possibly TRBD1 for D (6 bases). Trimming pared 0 bases from V and 4 bases from J, leaving 12 bases between. Germline loops: CDR1 LNHNV, CDR2 YYDKDF (reference sequence). This CDR3 is 15 amino acids long.